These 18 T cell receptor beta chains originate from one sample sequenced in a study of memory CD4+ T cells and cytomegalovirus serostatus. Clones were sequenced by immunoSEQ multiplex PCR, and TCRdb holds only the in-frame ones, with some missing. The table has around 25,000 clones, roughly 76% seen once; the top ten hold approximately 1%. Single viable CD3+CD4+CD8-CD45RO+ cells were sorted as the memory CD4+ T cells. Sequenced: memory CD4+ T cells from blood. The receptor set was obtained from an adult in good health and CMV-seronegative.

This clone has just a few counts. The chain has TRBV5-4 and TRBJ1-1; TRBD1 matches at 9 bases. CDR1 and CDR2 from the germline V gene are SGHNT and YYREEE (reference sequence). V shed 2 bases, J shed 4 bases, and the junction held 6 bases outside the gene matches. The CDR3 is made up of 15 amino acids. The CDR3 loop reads CASSFSGQGLTEAFF. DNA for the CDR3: TGTGCCAGCAGCTTTTCTGGACAGGGGCTCACTGAAGCTTTCTTT.

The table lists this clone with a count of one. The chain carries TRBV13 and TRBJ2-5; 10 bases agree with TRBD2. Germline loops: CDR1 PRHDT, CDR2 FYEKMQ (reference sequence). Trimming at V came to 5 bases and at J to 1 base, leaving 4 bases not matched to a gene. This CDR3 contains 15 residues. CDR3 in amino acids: CASSPERGGQETQYF. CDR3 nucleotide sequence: TGTGCCAGCAGCCCGGAGCGGGGGGGCCAAGAGACCCAGTACTTC.

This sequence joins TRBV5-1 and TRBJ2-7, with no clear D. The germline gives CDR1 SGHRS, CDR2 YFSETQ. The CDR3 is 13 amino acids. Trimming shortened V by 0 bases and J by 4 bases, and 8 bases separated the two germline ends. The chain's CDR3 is CASSLVAAYEQYF. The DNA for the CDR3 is TGCGCCAGCAGCTTGGTCGCAGCGTACGAGCAGTACTTC.

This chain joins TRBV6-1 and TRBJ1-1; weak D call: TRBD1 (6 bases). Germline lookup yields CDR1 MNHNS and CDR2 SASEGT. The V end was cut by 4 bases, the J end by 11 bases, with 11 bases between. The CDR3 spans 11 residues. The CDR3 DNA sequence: TGTGCCAGCAGTGGAAGGGGGGCTGCTTTCTTT. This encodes CASSGRGAAFF.

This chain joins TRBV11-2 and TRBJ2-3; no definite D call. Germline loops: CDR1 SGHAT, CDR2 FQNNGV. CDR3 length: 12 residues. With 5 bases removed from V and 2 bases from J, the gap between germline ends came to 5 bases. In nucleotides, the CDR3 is TGTGCCAGCAGCCCCTACACAGATACGCAGTATTTT. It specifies CASSPYTDTQYF. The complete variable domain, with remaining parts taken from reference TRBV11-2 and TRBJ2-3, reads EAGVAQSPRYKIIEKRQSVAFWCNPISGHATLYWYQQILGQGPKLLIQFQNNGVVDDSQLPKDRFSAERLKGVDSTLKIQPAKLEDSAVYLCASSPYTDTQYFGPGTRLTVL.

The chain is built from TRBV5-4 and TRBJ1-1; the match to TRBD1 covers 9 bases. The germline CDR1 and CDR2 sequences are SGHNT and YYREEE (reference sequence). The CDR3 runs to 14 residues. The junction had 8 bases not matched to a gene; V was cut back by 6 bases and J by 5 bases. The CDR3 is CASTQGQGTTEAFF. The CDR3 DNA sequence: TGTGCCAGCACCCAGGGACAGGGAACGACTGAAGCTTTCTTT.

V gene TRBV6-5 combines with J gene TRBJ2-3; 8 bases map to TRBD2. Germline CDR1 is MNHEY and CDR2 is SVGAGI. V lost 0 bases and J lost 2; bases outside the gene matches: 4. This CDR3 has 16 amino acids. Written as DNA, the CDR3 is TGTGCCAGCAGTTACTCTCGGGAGGGCACCACAGATACGCAGTATTTT. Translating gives CASSYSREGTTDTQYF.

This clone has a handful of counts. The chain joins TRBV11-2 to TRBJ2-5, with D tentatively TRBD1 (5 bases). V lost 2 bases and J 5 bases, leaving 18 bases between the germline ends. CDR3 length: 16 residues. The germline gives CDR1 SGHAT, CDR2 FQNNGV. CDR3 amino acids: CASSLRVGPTGETQYF. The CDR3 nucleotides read TGTGCCAGCAGCTTACGGGTGGGGCCTACTGGGGAGACCCAGTACTTC.

This CDR3 is CASSLRESWGGHSGYTF. The CDR3 DNA follows: TGTGCCAGCAGCTTAAGAGAATCGTGGGGGGGCCATTCTGGCTACACCTTC. The chain employs TRBV5-6 and TRBJ1-2; D is possibly TRBD1 (6 bases). This CDR3 is built from 17 residues. Trimming shortened V by 2 bases and J by 7 bases, and 24 bases separated the two germline ends. In germline, CDR1 is SGHDT, CDR2 YYEEEE.

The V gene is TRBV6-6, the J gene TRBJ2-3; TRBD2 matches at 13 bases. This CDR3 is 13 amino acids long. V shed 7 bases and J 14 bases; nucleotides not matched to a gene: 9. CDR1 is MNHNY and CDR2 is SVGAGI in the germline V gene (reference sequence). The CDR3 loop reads CASTKLAGGPTYF. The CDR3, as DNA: TGTGCCAGCACTAAACTAGCGGGGGGGCCTACGTATTTT.

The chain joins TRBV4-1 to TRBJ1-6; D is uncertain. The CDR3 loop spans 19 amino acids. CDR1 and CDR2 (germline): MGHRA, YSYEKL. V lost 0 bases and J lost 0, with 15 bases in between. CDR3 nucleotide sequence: TGCGCCAGCAGCCAAGATGCCATCGACGGCAGCTCCTATAATTCACCCCTCCACTTT. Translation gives CASSQDAIDGSSYNSPLHF.

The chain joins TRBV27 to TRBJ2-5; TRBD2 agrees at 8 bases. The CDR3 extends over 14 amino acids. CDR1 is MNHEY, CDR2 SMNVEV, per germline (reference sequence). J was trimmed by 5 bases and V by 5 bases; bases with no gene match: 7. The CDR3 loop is CASSDRGGVETQYF. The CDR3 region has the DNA TGTGCCAGCAGTGACCGGGGGGGCGTGGAGACCCAGTACTTC.

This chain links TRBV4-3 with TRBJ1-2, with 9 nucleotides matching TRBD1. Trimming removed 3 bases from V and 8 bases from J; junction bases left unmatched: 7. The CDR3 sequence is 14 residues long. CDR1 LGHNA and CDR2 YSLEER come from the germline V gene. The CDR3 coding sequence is TGCGCCAGCAGCCATCAACAGGGGGCCGGCGGCTACACCTTC. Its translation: CASSHQQGAGGYTF.

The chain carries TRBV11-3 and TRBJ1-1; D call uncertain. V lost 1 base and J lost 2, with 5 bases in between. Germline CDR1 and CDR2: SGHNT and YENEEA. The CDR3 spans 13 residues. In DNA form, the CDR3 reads TGTGCCAGCAGCTTAGGGGCAAACACTGAAGCTTTCTTT. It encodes CASSLGANTEAFF.

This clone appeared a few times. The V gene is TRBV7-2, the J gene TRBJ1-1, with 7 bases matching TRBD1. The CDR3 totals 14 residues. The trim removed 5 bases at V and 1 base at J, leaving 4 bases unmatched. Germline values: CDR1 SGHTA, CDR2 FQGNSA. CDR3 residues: CASSPRQGNTEAFF. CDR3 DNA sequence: TGTGCCAGCAGCCCCCGACAGGGGAACACTGAAGCTTTCTTT.

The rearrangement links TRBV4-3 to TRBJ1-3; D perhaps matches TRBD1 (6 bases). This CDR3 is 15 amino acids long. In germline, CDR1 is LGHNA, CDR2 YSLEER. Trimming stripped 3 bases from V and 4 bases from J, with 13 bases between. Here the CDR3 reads CASSQVQGIGNTIYF. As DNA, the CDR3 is TGCGCCAGCAGCCAGGTACAGGGAATCGGAAACACCATATATTTT.

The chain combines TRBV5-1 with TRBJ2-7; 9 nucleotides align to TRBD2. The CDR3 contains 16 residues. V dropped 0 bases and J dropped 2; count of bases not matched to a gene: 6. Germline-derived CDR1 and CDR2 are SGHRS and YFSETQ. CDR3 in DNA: TGCGCCAGCAGCTTGGATCTGTCTAGCGGGGCCTACGAGCAGTACTTC. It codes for CASSLDLSSGAYEQYF.

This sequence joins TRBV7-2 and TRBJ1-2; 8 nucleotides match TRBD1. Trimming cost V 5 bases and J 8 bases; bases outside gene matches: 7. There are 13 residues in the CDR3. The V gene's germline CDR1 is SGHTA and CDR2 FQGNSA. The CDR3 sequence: CASSVDRDHGYTF. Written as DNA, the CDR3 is TGTGCCAGCAGCGTGGACAGGGATCACGGCTACACCTTC.